This T cell receptor beta chain was captured in a study of identical twins. Trimming cost V 0 bases and J 0 bases, with 19 bases left between them. Germline assignment: CDR1 SGDLS and CDR2 YYNGEE. This CDR3 comprises 19 residues. TCRdb re-derived calls from the 5' RACE reads in MiXCR, one entry per CDR3 protein. The data show 550,000 to 800,000 distinct CDR3 sequences, 7% to 7.5% seen once. Healthy Caucasians alone served as donors. Study-wide findings and caveats: The study drew conclusions from cross-sectional statistical analysis, not from following the same donors.

The sample holds many counts of this clonotype. Its specificity is unknown. The sample was also linked to a second study, of yellow fever vaccine responses in identical twins.

Sequenced: PBMCs. This rearrangement joins TRBV9 to TRBJ1-5; no definite D call. The source is a woman aged 18-29 years in good health. This chain's CDR3 is CASSVVVGVTKLSNQPQHF. CDR3 coding DNA: TGTGCCAGCAGCGTAGTTGTTGGGGTAACCAAACTTAGCAATCAGCCCCAGCATTTT.